This TCR beta chain was captured in a study of blood T cell repertoires in COVID-19. Study context: Both acute and convalescent COVID-19 samples were obtained from the United States, Italy and Spain. Sample material is recorded as cDNA or gDNA derived from T cells, B-cell-depleted T cells, or PBMCs.

Losses at the gene ends were 7 bases for V and 5 bases for J; bases not matched to a gene: 10. Per the germline V gene, CDR1 is MNHEY and CDR2 is SVGEGT. The CDR3 extends over 16 amino acids. In the study's own analysis: Reference gene primers were amplified, and this amplification served to estimate nucleated cell counts. The table came from immunoSEQ multiplex PCR; TCRdb's copy has only in-frame clones and leaves some out. V and J calls and clone size are copied from that table; D and trimming were computed from the DNA. The data show around 200,000 clones, 85% to 90% seen once. The sequence came from a man aged 35 to 55 with active or convalescent COVID-19. The genes are TRBV6-2 or TRBV6-3 and TRBJ2-5; 13 bases match TRBD2. The sequenced material came from peripheral blood. CDR3 sequence (DNA): TGTGCCAGCACCCCACTAGCGGGGGGGCGGGAGGAGACCCAGTACTTC. Its protein product is CASTPLAGGREETQYF.